Below, one T cell receptor beta chain is given with its context. Its specificity is not known. These data come from a study of T-cell memory formation after mild COVID-19. Turning to the study itself: For the most part, TCR clusters were specific to one donor. The study, taken as a whole, reports: Some clones that responded were present in memory (sampled pre-infection), which suggests cross-reactive memory joined.

Trimming cost V 5 bases and J 3 bases; bases outside gene matches: 9. This CDR3 spans 15 amino acids. Germline assignment: CDR1 SGHVS and CDR2 FNYEAQ. TCRdb ran MiXCR on the 5' RACE reads and lists one entry per CDR3 protein. The sample yields about 400,000 distinct CDR3 sequences, roughly 15% seen once. This clonotype was obtained from a young man who had mild COVID-19 (a few samples of this study predate the infection). Cell type and time point are not known. The genes are TRBV7-6 and TRBJ2-5, with 7 bases that match TRBD1. The sequenced sample consisted of PBMCs or a T cell subset sorted from them (not recorded which). In DNA form, the CDR3 reads TGTGCCAGCAGCCCCAGGACAGGAATAGAAGAGACCCAGTACTTC. Encoded protein: CASSPRTGIEETQYF.